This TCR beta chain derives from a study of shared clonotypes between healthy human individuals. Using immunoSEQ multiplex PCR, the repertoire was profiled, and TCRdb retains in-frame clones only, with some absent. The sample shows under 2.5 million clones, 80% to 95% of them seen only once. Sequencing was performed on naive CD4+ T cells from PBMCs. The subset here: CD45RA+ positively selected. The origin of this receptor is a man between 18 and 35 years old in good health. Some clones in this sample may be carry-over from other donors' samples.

This chain's CDR3 is CASTPTSGRSYEQYF. CDR3 nucleotides: TGTGCCAGCACCCCGACTAGCGGGAGATCCTACGAGCAGTACTTC. The chain has TRBV28 and TRBJ2-7, with 12 bases that match TRBD2. The CDR3 contains 15 residues. Trimming took 7 bases from V and 1 from J; bases not matched to a gene: 5. Germline lookup yields CDR1 MDHEN and CDR2 SYDVKM.